These T cell receptor beta chains were read from a single sample in a study of blood T cells in healthy people across ages. TCRdb used MiXCR to reprocess the 5' RACE reads, holding one entry per CDR3 protein. The repertoire holds approximately 810,000 distinct CDR3 sequences, with around 26% as singletons. Sequenced material: blood. The receptor set was obtained from an elderly woman in good health. Both conserved end residues are part of each CDR3. D genes are given only for firm matches. A clone size is listed for some rows: how often the clone was seen (once, few, many), or a class if it is expanded.

TRBD2	TRBV28	TRBJ2-1	.	CASRESGERNEQFF	TGTGCCAGCAGGGAAAGCGGGGAAAGGAATGAGCAGTTCTTC
.	TRBV10-1	TRBJ1-1	.	CASSPGGPSEAFF	TGCGCCAGCAGTCCGGGCGGACCAAGTGAAGCTTTCTTT
TRBD1	TRBV24-1	TRBJ2-5	.	CATSGDRVQETQYF	TGTGCCACCAGTGGGGACAGGGTCCAAGAGACCCAGTACTTC
.	TRBV6-1	TRBJ1-2	.	CATADYGYTF	TGTGCCACCGCAGACTATGGCTACACCTTC
TRBD1	TRBV5-1	TRBJ1-1	.	CASSGAGGGLNTEAFF	TGCGCCAGCAGCGGAGCAGGGGGCGGTTTGAACACTGAAGCTTTCTTT
TRBD1	TRBV20-1	TRBJ2-2	.	CSARGQGYTGELFF	TGCAGTGCTAGGGGACAGGGGTACACCGGGGAGCTGTTTTTT
.	TRBV12-3/TRBV12-4	TRBJ2-7	.	CARAIEQYF	TGTGCCAGGGCGATTGAGCAGTACTTC
.	TRBV29-1	TRBJ2-7	.	CSVSSDSYEQYF	TGCAGCGTTAGTAGCGACTCCTACGAGCAGTACTTC
.	TRBV14	TRBJ2-1	many	CASSQASAWGAVEQFF	TGTGCCAGCAGCCAAGCTAGTGCCTGGGGGGCCGTGGAGCAGTTCTTC
.	TRBV28	TRBJ2-5	few	CASSPRGGPRGPETQYF	TGTGCCAGCAGTCCAAGGGGAGGACCTAGGGGACCGGAGACCCAGTACTTC
.	TRBV7-2	TRBJ2-1	.	CASSLDAGGLSYNEQFF	TGTGCCAGCAGCTTAGATGCTGGCGGGTTATCCTACAATGAGCAGTTCTTC
.	TRBV20-1	TRBJ2-7	.	CSARVPGGEQYF	TGCAGTGCTAGAGTACCGGGCGGCGAGCAGTACTTC
.	TRBV29-1	TRBJ2-7	.	CSVQKTAAYEQYF	TGCAGCGTCCAGAAGACAGCGGCGTACGAGCAGTACTTC
.	TRBV20-1	TRBJ1-5	many	CSASGAGYGQPQHF	TGCAGTGCTAGTGGCGCTGGGTACGGCCAGCCCCAGCATTTT
.	TRBV29-1	TRBJ1-2	many	CSVRGESYGYTF	TGCAGCGTTAGGGGAGAGAGCTATGGCTACACCTTC
TRBD2	TRBV5-1	TRBJ2-3	few	CASGGLAGGASTDTQYF	TGCGCCAGCGGGGGACTAGCGGGGGGAGCTAGCACAGATACGCAGTATTTT
TRBD1	TRBV7-9	TRBJ1-1	few	CASSFLQGDGTEAFF	TGTGCCAGCAGCTTCCTACAGGGGGATGGCACTGAAGCTTTCTTT
TRBD2	TRBV30	TRBJ2-6	many	CAWSVAGGISGANVLTF	TGTGCCTGGAGTGTGGCGGGGGGGATCTCTGGGGCCAACGTCCTGACTTTC
.	TRBV5-5	TRBJ2-3	.	CASSTPQGPDTQYF	TGTGCCAGCAGCACACCTCAGGGGCCAGATACGCAGTATTTT
.	TRBV6-2/TRBV6-3	TRBJ2-6	many	CASSPGWSGANVLTF	TGTGCCAGCAGTCCGGGGTGGTCCGGGGCCAACGTCCTGACTTTC
TRBD2	TRBV6-1	TRBJ2-1	.	CANSEVSGRVRNEQFF	TGTGCCAACAGTGAAGTCAGCGGGAGGGTTCGAAATGAGCAGTTCTTC
TRBD1	TRBV6-1	TRBJ2-7	.	CASSVTGTGSGEQYF	TGTGCCAGCAGTGTTACCGGGACAGGGAGTGGCGAGCAGTACTTC
TRBD1	TRBV20-1	TRBJ1-1	few	CSARDGTGFGTEAFF	TGCAGTGCTAGAGATGGGACAGGGTTTGGCACTGAAGCTTTCTTT
TRBD1	TRBV7-2	TRBJ1-5	many	CASSLGQNNQPQHF	TGTGCCAGCAGCTTGGGACAGAACAATCAGCCCCAGCATTTT
.	TRBV10-3	TRBJ2-7	many	CAIRNSSYEQYF	TGTGCCATCAGGAACTCTTCCTACGAGCAGTACTTC
.	TRBV7-2	TRBJ2-2	.	CVGRPYINTGELFF	TGTGTCGGCAGGCCCTATATCAACACCGGGGAGCTGTTTTTT
TRBD1	TRBV2	TRBJ1-2	once	CASRVPGQFTKNYGYTF	TGTGCCAGCAGAGTACCGGGACAGTTTACAAAGAACTATGGCTACACCTTC
.	TRBV19	TRBJ1-1	.	CASTVRAGPVTEAFF	TGTGCCAGTACAGTTCGGGCAGGGCCGGTCACTGAAGCTTTCTTT
.	TRBV5-1	TRBJ1-2	few	CASSLMGDRSYTF	TGCGCCAGCAGCTTGATGGGAGATCGTAGCTACACCTTC
TRBD2	TRBV6-2/TRBV6-3	TRBJ2-7	many	CASSSTTGTSGGYNYEQYF	TGTGCCAGCAGTTCCACCACCGGGACTAGCGGGGGCTACAACTACGAGCAGTACTTC
.	TRBV7-8	TRBJ2-5	many	CASSWDRRSPEQYF	TGTGCCAGCAGCTGGGACCGAAGAAGCCCAGAGCAGTACTTC
TRBD2	TRBV20-1	TRBJ2-3	few	CSARRASGGALTDTQYF	TGCAGTGCTAGAAGGGCTAGCGGGGGGGCCCTCACAGATACGCAGTATTTT
TRBD2	TRBV24-1	TRBJ2-3	many	CATSSRRGRGTDTQYF	TGTGCCACCAGCTCCCGGCGGGGGAGGGGTACAGATACGCAGTATTTT
TRBD2	TRBV7-8	TRBJ2-1	.	CASSAAGTSVYNEQFF	TGTGCCAGCAGCGCGGCGGGGACTAGCGTCTACAATGAGCAGTTCTTC
.	TRBV9	TRBJ1-2	many	CASSRTASNRGYTF	TGTGCCAGCAGCAGGACAGCCAGCAATAGAGGCTACACCTTC
TRBD2	TRBV29-1	TRBJ2-7	.	CSVVGTSQYF	TGCAGCGTTGTCGGGACTAGTCAGTACTTC
.	TRBV7-9	TRBJ2-3	few	CASSLGVGGAKDTQYF	TGTGCCAGCAGCTTAGGTGTAGGTGGGGCCAAGGATACGCAGTATTTT
.	TRBV7-2	TRBJ2-1	.	CASSAPRALHNEQFF	TGTGCCAGCAGCGCCCCGAGGGCCTTACACAATGAGCAGTTCTTC
TRBD2	TRBV5-1	TRBJ2-7	.	CASSVGLAKKTYEQYF	TGCGCCAGCAGCGTGGGACTAGCGAAAAAGACCTACGAGCAGTACTTC
.	TRBV6-5	TRBJ1-2	few	CASRSTSNYGYTF	TGTGCCAGCCGGAGCACCAGTAACTATGGCTACACCTTC
.	TRBV7-2	TRBJ1-6	many	CASRLEGLFSPLHF	TGTGCCAGCAGACTCGAGGGGCTATTTTCACCCCTCCACTTT
TRBD1	TRBV6-5	TRBJ1-2	many	CASRPTPGQGAKSSGYTF	TGTGCCAGCAGGCCTACGCCGGGACAGGGGGCGAAATCGTCGGGCTACACCTTC
TRBD2	TRBV3-1	TRBJ2-5	.	CTSSQRTSGGAETQYF	TGTACCAGCAGCCAACGGACTAGCGGGGGGGCAGAGACCCAGTACTTC
TRBD2	TRBV28	TRBJ2-5	many	CASAGGGSQETQYF	TGTGCCAGCGCCGGCGGGGGTTCCCAAGAGACCCAGTACTTC
.	TRBV28	TRBJ1-4	.	CASLERQSNEKLFF	TGTGCCAGCCTCGAAAGACAGTCTAATGAAAAACTGTTTTTT
.	TRBV6-2/TRBV6-3	TRBJ2-1	many	CASSYLTSWPGNEQFF	TGTGCCAGCAGTTACCTTACTAGCTGGCCGGGAAATGAGCAGTTCTTC
.	TRBV2	TRBJ2-7	.	CASSGARVNEQYF	TGTGCCAGCAGCGGAGCAAGGGTCAACGAGCAGTACTTC
.	TRBV12-3/TRBV12-4	TRBJ2-5	.	CASSFPPGDSRETQYF	TGTGCCAGCAGTTTCCCCCCCGGGGACTCCCGAGAGACCCAGTACTTC
.	TRBV28	TRBJ2-1	many	CASSLTRRRSYNEQFF	TGTGCCAGCAGCTTAACTAGGCGTAGGTCCTACAATGAGCAGTTCTTC
TRBD2	TRBV13	TRBJ2-1	.	CASSQPAGTSVYNEQFF	TGTGCCAGCAGCCAGCCCGCCGGGACTAGCGTATACAATGAGCAGTTCTTC
.	TRBV6-5	TRBJ2-2	.	CASSYSDSRVGELFF	TGTGCCAGCAGTTACTCGGACTCCAGGGTCGGGGAGCTGTTTTTT